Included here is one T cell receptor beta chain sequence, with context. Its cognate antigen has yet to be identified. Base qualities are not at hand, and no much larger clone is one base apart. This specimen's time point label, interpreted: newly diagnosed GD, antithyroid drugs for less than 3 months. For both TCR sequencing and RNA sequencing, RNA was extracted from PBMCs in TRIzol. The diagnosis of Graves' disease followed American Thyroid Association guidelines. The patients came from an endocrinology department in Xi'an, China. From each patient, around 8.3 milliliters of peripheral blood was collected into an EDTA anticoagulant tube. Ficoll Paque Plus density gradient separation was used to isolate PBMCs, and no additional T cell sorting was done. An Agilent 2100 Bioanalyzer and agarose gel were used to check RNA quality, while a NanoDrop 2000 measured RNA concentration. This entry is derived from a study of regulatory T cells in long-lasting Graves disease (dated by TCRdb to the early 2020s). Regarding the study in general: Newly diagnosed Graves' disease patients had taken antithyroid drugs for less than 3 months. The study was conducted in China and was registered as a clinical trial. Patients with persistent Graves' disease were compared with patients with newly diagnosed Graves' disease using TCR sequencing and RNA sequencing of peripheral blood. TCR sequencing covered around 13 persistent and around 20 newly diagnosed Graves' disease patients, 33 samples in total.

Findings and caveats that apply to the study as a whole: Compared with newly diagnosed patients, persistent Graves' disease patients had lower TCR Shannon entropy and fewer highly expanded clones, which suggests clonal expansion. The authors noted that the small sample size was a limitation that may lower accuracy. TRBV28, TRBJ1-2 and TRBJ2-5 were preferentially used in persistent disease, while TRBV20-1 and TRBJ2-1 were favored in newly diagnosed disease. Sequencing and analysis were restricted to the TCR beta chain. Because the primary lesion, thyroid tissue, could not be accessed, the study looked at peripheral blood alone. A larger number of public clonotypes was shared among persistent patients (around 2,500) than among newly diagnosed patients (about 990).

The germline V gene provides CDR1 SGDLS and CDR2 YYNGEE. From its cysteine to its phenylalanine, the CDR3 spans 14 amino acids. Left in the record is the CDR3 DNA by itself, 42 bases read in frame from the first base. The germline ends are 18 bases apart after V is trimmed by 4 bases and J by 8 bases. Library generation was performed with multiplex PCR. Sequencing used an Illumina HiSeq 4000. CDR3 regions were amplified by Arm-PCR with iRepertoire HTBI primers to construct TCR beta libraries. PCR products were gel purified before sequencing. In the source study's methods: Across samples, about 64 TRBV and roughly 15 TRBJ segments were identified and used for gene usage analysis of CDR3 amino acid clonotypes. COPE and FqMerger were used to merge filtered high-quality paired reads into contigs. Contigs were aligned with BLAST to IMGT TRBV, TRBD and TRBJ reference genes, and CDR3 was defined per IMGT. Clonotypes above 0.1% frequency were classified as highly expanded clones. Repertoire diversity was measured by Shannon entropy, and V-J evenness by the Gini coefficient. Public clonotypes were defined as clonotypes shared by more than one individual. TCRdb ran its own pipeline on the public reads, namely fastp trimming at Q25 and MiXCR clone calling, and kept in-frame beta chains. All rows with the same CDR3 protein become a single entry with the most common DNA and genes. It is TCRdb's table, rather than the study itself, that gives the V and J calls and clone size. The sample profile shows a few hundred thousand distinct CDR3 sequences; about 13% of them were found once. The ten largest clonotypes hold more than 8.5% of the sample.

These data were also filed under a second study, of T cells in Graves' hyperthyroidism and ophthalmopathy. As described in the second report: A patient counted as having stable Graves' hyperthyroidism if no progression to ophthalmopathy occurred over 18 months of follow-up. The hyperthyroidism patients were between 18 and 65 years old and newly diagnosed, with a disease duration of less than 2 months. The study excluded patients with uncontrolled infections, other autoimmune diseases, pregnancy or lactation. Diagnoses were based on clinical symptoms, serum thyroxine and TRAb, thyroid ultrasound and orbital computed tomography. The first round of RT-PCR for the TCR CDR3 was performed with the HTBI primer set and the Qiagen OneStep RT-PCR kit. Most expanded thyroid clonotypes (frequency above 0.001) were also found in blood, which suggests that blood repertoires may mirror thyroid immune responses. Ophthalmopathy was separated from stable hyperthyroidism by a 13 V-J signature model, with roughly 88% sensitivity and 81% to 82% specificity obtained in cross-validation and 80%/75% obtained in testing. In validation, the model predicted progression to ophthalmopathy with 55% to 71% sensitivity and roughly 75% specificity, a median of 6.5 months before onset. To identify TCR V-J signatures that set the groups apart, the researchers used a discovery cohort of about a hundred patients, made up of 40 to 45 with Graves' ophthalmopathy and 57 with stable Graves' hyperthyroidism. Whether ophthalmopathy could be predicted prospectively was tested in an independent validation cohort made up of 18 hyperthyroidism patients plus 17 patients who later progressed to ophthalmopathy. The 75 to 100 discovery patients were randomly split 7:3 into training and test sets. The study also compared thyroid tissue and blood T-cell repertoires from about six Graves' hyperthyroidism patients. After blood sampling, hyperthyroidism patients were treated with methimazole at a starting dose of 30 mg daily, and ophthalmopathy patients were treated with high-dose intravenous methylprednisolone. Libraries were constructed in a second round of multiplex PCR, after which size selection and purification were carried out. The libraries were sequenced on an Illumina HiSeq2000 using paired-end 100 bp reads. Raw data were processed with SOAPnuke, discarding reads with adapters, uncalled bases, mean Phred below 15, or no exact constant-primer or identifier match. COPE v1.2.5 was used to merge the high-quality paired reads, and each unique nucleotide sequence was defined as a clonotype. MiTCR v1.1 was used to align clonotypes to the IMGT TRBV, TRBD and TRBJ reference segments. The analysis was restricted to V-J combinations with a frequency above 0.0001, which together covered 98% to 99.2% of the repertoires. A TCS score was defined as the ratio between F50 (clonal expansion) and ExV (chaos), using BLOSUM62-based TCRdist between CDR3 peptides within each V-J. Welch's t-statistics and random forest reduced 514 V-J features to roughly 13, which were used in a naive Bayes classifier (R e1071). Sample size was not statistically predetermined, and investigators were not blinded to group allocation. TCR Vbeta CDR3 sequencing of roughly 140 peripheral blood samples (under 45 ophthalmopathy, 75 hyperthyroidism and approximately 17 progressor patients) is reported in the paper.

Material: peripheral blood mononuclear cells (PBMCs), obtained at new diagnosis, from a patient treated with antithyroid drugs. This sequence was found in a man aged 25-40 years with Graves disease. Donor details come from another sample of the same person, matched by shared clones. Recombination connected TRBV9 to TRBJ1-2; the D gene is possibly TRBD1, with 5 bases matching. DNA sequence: TGTGCCAGCAGCCGAGGAGGGGCAGAAGGAGGCTACACCTTC. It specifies CASSRGGAEGGYTF.